This T cell receptor beta chain was profiled in a study of PD-L1 blockade in urothelial cancer. Study-wide results and caveats: Tumor-linked clones in blood grew more by 3 weeks in durable-benefit patients.

Regarding time point: peripheral blood 6 weeks after treatment start. About this clone: No antigen is known for it.

Germline CDR1 LNHDA, CDR2 SQIVND (reference sequence). With 4 bases clipped from V and 1 base from J, the junction kept 18 bases outside the gene matches. The length of the CDR3 is 19 residues. Method: immunoSEQ multiplex PCR; TCRdb's copy keeps in-frame clones and lacks some. This sample has some 31,000 clones; about 79% occur once, and the top ten carry approximately 3.5%. The chain couples TRBV19 to TRBJ1-1, with 7 nucleotides matching TRBD1. This specimen consisted of PBMCs, obtained around atezolizumab (anti-PD-L1) treatment. This sequence was found in a man between 65 and 80 years old with urothelial cancer. DNA of the CDR3: TGTGCCAGTAGTACTCCCAGGGCAGGGGGAGCCCAGCGGAACACTGAAGCTTTCTTT. Translation gives CASSTPRAGGAQRNTEAFF.